The source of this T cell receptor beta chain is a study of T cell repertoires in cytomegalovirus infection. Study in general: Matching HLA type and CMV infection were both indicated by public TCR beta signatures. Whole-study results and caveats: Cumulative frequency (of public TCR beta family members) identified carriers of CMV plus the relevant HLA. HLA-C-restricted CMV clonotypes gave the most frequent clonotype in two of eight donors.

Concerning this clonotype itself: What it recognizes is unknown.

TCRdb re-called the reads with MiXCR, one entry per CDR3 protein. Of roughly 300,000 distinct CDR3 sequences listed, about a quarter are singletons. Trimming shortened V by 3 bases and J by 6 bases, and 16 bases separated the two germline ends. The CDR3 runs 15 residues. Per the germline V gene, CDR1 is MDHEN and CDR2 is SYDVKM. The clonotype was recovered from a human donor in good health (CMV status not recorded). Some clones in this sample may be carry-over from other donors' samples. The V and J genes are TRBV28 and TRBJ2-3; D might be TRBD2 (7 bases). The source material was PBMCs. CDR3 DNA: TGTGCCAGCAGTTTGACTAGCCCAGGGGCCGATACGCAGTATTTT. It translates to CASSLTSPGADTQYF.